The present TCR beta chain was sequenced within a study of blood T cell repertoires in COVID-19. The count of this clone is one. The method was immunoSEQ multiplex PCR; TCRdb's version includes in-frame clones alone and lacks a portion of them. The sample yields around 300,000 clones, around 82% seen once. Germline CDR1 SGHRS, CDR2 YFSETQ. The CDR3 loop spans 15 amino acids. V shed 2 bases, J shed 7 bases, and the junction held 7 bases outside the gene matches. This TCR was recovered from a woman in her fifties or sixties who had recovered from COVID-19. This chain uses TRBV5-1 with TRBJ2-2; 8 nucleotides line up with TRBD1. Source material: peripheral blood. The CDR3 DNA reads TGCGCCAGCAGCTTAGGACAGGGAGGTGGCGGGGAGCTGTTTTTT. This encodes CASSLGQGGGGELFF. Looking up the rest from reference TRBV5-1 and TRBJ2-2 gives the full variable domain: KAGVTQTPRYLIKTRGQQVTLSCSPISGHRSVSWYQQTPGQGLQFLFEYFSETQRNKGNFPGRFSGRQFSNSRSEMNVSTLELGDSALYLCASSLGQGGGGELFFGEGSRLTVL.